The 6 T cell receptor beta chains below all came from one sample that was sequenced in a study of technical replicates of blood from several donors. This table comes from immunoSEQ multiplex PCR, and its TCRdb copy is limited to in-frame clones, with some not included. The table shows 55,000 to 75,000 clones, with 85% to 95% occurring only once. The material sequenced was T cells isolated from PBMCs. These receptors came from a human donor in good health.

The table lists this clone with a count of one. This sequence joins TRBV29-1 and TRBJ2-7; D unresolved. This CDR3 is 13 amino acids long. Per germline, CDR1 SQVTM and CDR2 ANQGSEA. With 4 bases removed from V and 0 bases from J, the gap between germline ends came to 10 bases. The CDR3, as DNA: TGCAGCGTTGTGGAACAGTCCTCCTACGAGCAGTACTTC. Protein: CSVVEQSSYEQYF.

V is TRBV19 and J is TRBJ2-1, with D maybe TRBD2 (7 bases). The CDR3 sequence is 13 residues long. Between the trimmed V and J ends, which lost 9 bases and 7 bases, there was a span of 16 bases. CDR1 LNHDA and CDR2 SQIVND come from the germline V gene (reference sequence). The CDR3 DNA sequence: TGTGCCAGCGGGGGGCGGGTGGGTAATGAGCAGTTCTTC. This sequence encodes CASGGRVGNEQFF.

The gene calls are TRBV10-3 and TRBJ2-1; 10 nucleotides match TRBD2. The V and J ends lost 4 bases and 6 bases, in that order; junction bases with no gene match: 3. This CDR3 contains 14 residues. CDR1 ENHRY and CDR2 SYGVKD come from the germline V gene. CDR3: CAISASGRANEQFF. The CDR3 DNA follows: TGTGCCATCAGTGCCAGCGGGAGGGCCAATGAGCAGTTCTTC.

The gene calls are TRBV7-9 and TRBJ1-1; 7 bases map to TRBD1. The germline CDR1 and CDR2 sequences are SEHNR and FQNEAQ (reference sequence). The CDR3 spans 16 residues. V lost 4 bases to trimming and J lost 1 base; unmatched junction nucleotides: 9. CDR3 in amino acids: CASSSRPQGGNTEAFF. CDR3 nucleotides: TGTGCCAGCAGCTCGCGACCGCAGGGGGGGAACACTGAAGCTTTCTTT.

The V call is TRBV5-4, the J call TRBJ2-7; D remains ambiguous. The CDR3 length is 13 residues. The V end was cut by 4 bases, the J end by 3 bases, with 11 bases between. Germline V gives CDR1 SGHNT, CDR2 YYREEE (reference sequence). DNA for the CDR3: TGTGCCAGCAGCCCCTCTTTCGGCTACGAGCAGTACTTC. Translated: CASSPSFGYEQYF.

This chain links TRBV5-1 with TRBJ2-7; 8 positions agree with TRBD1. Germline loops: CDR1 SGHRS, CDR2 YFSETQ. J lost 3 bases, V lost 1 base, and 12 bases had no gene match. The length of the CDR3 is 17 residues. For the CDR3, the DNA is TGCGCCAGCAGCTTGTATAGTTCTGAGACAGGGGACTACGAGCAGTACTTC. Protein product: CASSLYSSETGDYEQYF.